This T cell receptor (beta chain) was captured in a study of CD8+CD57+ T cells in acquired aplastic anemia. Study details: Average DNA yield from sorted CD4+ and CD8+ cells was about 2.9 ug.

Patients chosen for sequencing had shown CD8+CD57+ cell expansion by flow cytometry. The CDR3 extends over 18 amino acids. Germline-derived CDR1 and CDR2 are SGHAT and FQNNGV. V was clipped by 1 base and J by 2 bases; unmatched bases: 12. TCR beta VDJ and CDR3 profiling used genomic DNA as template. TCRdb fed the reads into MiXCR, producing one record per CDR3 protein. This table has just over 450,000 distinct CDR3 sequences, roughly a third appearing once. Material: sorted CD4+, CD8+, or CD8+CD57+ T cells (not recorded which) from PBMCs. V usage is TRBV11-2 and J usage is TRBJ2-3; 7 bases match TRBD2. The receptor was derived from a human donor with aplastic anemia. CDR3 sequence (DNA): TGTGCCAGCAGCTTAGGGTGGCAGGCGGGAGCCCTCACAGATACGCAGTATTTT. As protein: CASSLGWQAGALTDTQYF.